These 8 T cell receptor beta chains share one sample of origin, sequenced in a study of memory CD4+ T cells and cytomegalovirus serostatus. The sort gate was single viable CD3+CD4+CD8-CD45RO+ cells for memory CD4+ T cells. Repertoires were generated with immunoSEQ multiplex PCR, while TCRdb's copy carries only in-frame clones and drops some. The sample has about 92,000 clones, roughly 80% seen once. Material for sequencing was memory CD4+ T cells from blood. Receptors were obtained from an adult in good health and CMV-seropositive.

The chain recombines TRBV28 with TRBJ1-4; D perhaps matches TRBD1 (5 bases). Trimming cost V 5 bases and J 3 bases, with 10 bases left between them. CDR1 is MDHEN and CDR2 is SYDVKM in the germline V gene. This CDR3 contains 14 residues. DNA for the CDR3: TGTGCCAGCAGTCCAGGGCTGTCTAATGAAAAACTGTTTTTT. Its translation: CASSPGLSNEKLFF.

The chain couples TRBV5-1 to TRBJ2-7, with 13 bases fitting TRBD2. The CDR3 is made up of 15 amino acids. The germline gives CDR1 SGHRS, CDR2 YFSETQ. Trimming removed 0 bases from V and 7 bases from J; junction bases left unmatched: 4. The CDR3 nucleotides read TGCGCCAGCAGCTTGGGGACTAGCGGGAGAGGGGAGCAGTACTTC. Its protein product is CASSLGTSGRGEQYF.

The rearrangement uses TRBV28 and TRBJ1-1, with a weak D call TRBD1 (5 bases). Trimming pared 4 bases from V and 2 bases from J, leaving 11 bases between. Germline V gives CDR1 MDHEN, CDR2 SYDVKM. The CDR3 runs 14 residues. The CDR3 nucleotides are TGTGCCAGCAGTTCCGCGACAGTTAACACTGAAGCTTTCTTT. The encoded protein is CASSSATVNTEAFF.

V and J are TRBV28 and TRBJ2-3; 9 bases map to TRBD1. Trimming cost V 7 bases and J 0 bases; bases outside gene matches: 5. The CDR3 is 15 residues long. CDR1 MDHEN and CDR2 SYDVKM come from the germline V gene. For the CDR3, the DNA is TGTGCCAGCACCCCAGGGACAGGGAGCACAGATACGCAGTATTTT. This codes for CASTPGTGSTDTQYF.

The genes are TRBV18 and TRBJ1-3; no firm D call. The CDR3 totals 15 residues. V lost 0 bases to trimming and J lost 0 bases, with 6 bases between them. The germline gives CDR1 KGHSH, CDR2 LQKENI. The CDR3 protein is CASSPPSISGNTIYF. For the CDR3, the DNA is TGTGCCAGCTCACCACCATCTATCTCTGGAAACACCATATATTTT.

The J gene is TRBJ1-2, the V gene TRBV6-5; 8 bases map to TRBD1. Germline V lookup: CDR1 MNHEY, CDR2 SVGAGI. The CDR3 has 13 residues. V dropped 5 bases and J dropped 6; count of bases not matched to a gene: 5. DNA for the CDR3: TGTGCCAGCAGTCCCCGGGACAGGCATGGCTACACCTTC. This codes for CASSPRDRHGYTF.

This rearrangement joins TRBV9 to TRBJ2-4; 8 bases fit TRBD2. With 1 base clipped from V and 8 bases from J, the junction kept 14 bases outside the gene matches. CDR1 and CDR2 (germline): SGDLS, YYNGEE. The CDR3 extends over 17 amino acids. The chain's CDR3 is CASSVNSGGPSQDIQYF. For the CDR3, the DNA is TGTGCCAGCAGCGTAAACAGCGGGGGACCCTCACAAGACATTCAGTACTTC.

The V call is TRBV28, the J call TRBJ2-1; the match to TRBD2 covers 9 bases. Germline V gene data show CDR1 as MDHEN and CDR2 as SYDVKM. The length of the CDR3 is 16 residues. Trimming cost V 4 bases and J 4 bases; bases outside gene matches: 8. The CDR3 reads CASSSPSTSGYNEQFF. The CDR3 nucleotides read TGTGCCAGCAGTTCCCCTTCGACTAGCGGATACAATGAGCAGTTCTTC.